This T cell receptor (beta chain) was retrieved from a study of T cell responses to AZD1222 COVID-19 vaccine. Study-level results: The study found Spike-specific TCR breadth and depth rose after two AZD1222 doses. Donors were chiefly white British, with a greater number of females, and clonal diversity was perhaps underestimated. Of spike-specific TCRs, nearly half reportedly target regions left unmutated in variants. Vaccine-associated CD4 TCRs spanned spike, dominant at 160-218 and 743-854.

Sequencing was performed with immunoSEQ multiplex PCR; in TCRdb, only in-frame clones are kept and a portion is missing. This table holds about 72,000 clones, roughly 84% found once. CDR1 is SGDLS, CDR2 YYNGEE, per germline. V was trimmed by 0 bases and J by 0 bases, leaving 5 bases between them. The CDR3 totals 14 residues. A word on this clone: The antigen is unknown.

The gene calls are TRBV9 and TRBJ2-3; unclear D gene. The clonotype was recovered from an adult in good health. The specimen was peripheral blood, collected on day 0 of AZD1222 vaccination. As DNA, the CDR3 is TGTGCCAGCAGCGTAGCAAGGAGCACAGATACGCAGTATTTT. As protein: CASSVARSTDTQYF.